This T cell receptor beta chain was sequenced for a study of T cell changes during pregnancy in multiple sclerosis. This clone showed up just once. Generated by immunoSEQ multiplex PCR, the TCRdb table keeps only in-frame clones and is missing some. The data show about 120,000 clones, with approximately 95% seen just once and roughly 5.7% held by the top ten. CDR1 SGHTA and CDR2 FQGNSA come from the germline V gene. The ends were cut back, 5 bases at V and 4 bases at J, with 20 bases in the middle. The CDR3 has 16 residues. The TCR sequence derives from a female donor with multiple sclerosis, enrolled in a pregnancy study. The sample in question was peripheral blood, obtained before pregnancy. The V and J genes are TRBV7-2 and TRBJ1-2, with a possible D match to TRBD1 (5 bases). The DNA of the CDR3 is TGTGCCAGCAGCCCCGCCGGCGGGGCTAAAGGCTATGGCTACACCTTC. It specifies CASSPAGGAKGYGYTF.